The source of this TCR beta chain is a study of immune evolution from preneoplasia to lung adenocarcinoma. Findings and limits, study-wide: Normal lung had highest clonality; later lesions appeared denser, more diverse.

Sequenced by immunoSEQ multiplex PCR; TCRdb stores in-frame clones only, minus some. The sample carries 2,000 to 2,500 clones, 77% recorded once. Germline V lookup: CDR1 SGHDT, CDR2 YYEEEE. Trimming left V 0 bases short and J 3 bases short, with 7 bases between. This CDR3 has 14 amino acids. In regard to this clone: The antigen remains unidentified.

Histologic diagnosis was independently verified by two lung pathologists. The receptor was isolated from a person aged 60-79 years with lung adenocarcinoma. The gene calls are TRBV5-6 and TRBJ1-5; the D is unclear. The sample comprised FFPE adjacent normal lung tissue. The CDR3 here is CASSLGVINQPQHF. The CDR3 DNA reads TGTGCCAGCAGCTTGGGGGTGATCAATCAGCCCCAGCATTTT.